This TCR beta chain was recorded in a study of blood T cell repertoires in COVID-19. Patients of the Seattle cohort, enrolled during active infection, were followed longitudinally. TCRdb's table, derived via immunoSEQ multiplex PCR, lists solely in-frame clones and lacks some. The table lists hundreds of thousands of clones, about nine tenths of them singletons. The table lists this clone with a count of one. The clonotype comes from a woman in her 70s with COVID-19, enrolled during active disease. Sequenced sample: peripheral blood.

The CDR3, as DNA: TGCGCCAGCAGCTTGGCGGCAGGATTGAACACTGAAGCTTTCTTT. It yields the protein CASSLAAGLNTEAFF. The chain has TRBV5-1 and TRBJ1-1; D gene ambiguous. The CDR3 has 15 residues. V lost 0 bases to trimming and J lost 0 bases, with 9 bases between them. The V gene's germline CDR1 is SGHRS and CDR2 YFSETQ. The variable domain in full, with the rest retrieved from reference TRBV5-1 and TRBJ1-1, is KAGVTQTPRYLIKTRGQQVTLSCSPISGHRSVSWYQQTPGQGLQFLFEYFSETQRNKGNFPGRFSGRQFSNSRSEMNVSTLELGDSALYLCASSLAAGLNTEAFFGQGTRLTVV.